Given below is one TCR beta chain in context. This sample is drawn from a study of T cell changes during pregnancy in multiple sclerosis. Clones were read by immunoSEQ multiplex PCR, and TCRdb kept only the in-frame ones, dropping some. The data contain about 44,000 clones, 90% to 97% of them singletons. Sequenced here: peripheral blood, sampled in the second trimester of pregnancy. This receptor was identified in a female donor with multiple sclerosis, enrolled in a pregnancy study.

The CDR3: CASSFSGGIVTDTQYF. The CDR3 DNA reads as TGCGCCAGCAGCTTTAGCGGGGGGATCGTCACAGATACGCAGTATTTT. The V call is TRBV5-1, the J call TRBJ2-3; 10 bases match TRBD2. In germline, CDR1 is SGHRS, CDR2 YFSETQ. The length of the CDR3 is 16 residues. The V and J ends lost 2 bases and 2 bases, in that order; junction bases with no gene match: 5.